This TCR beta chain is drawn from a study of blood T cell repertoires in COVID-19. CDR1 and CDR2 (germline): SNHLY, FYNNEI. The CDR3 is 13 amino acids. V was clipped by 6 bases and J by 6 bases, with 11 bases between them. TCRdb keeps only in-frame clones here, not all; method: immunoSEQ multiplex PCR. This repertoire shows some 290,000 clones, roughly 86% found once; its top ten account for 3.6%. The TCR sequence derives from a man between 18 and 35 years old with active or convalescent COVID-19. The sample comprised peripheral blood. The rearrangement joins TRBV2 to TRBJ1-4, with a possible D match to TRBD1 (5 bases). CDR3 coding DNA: TGTGCCAGCAGGGGGGGAAGAGATGAAAAACTGTTTTTT. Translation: CASRGGRDEKLFF.